The present T cell receptor (beta chain) was sequenced within a study of blood T cell repertoires in COVID-19. Sequencing was performed with immunoSEQ multiplex PCR; in TCRdb, only in-frame clones are kept and a portion is missing. The sample holds 95,000 to 110,000 clones, around 88% seen once. The CDR3 extends over 14 amino acids. V was clipped by 8 bases and J by 3 bases; unmatched bases: 6. Germline CDR1 and CDR2: SGHNT and YENEEA. The chain joins TRBV11-3 to TRBJ2-1, with TRBD1 matching over 8 bases. The sequence derives from a human donor in a cohort sampled during active COVID-19. Sequencing was done on a sample of peripheral blood. The CDR3 DNA is TGTGCCAGCGCCCGGACAGGGCACTACAATGAGCAGTTCTTC. Protein sequence: CASARTGHYNEQFF.